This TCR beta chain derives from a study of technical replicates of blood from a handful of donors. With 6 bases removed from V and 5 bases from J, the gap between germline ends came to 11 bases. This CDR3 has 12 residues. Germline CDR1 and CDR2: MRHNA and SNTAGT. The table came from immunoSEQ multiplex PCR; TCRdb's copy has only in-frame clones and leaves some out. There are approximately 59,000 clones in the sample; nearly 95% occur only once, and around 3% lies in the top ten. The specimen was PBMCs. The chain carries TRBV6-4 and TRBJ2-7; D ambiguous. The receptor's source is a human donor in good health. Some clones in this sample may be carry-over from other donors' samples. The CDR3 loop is CASSDKSDEQYF. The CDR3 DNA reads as TGTGCCAGCAGCGACAAGAGTGACGAGCAGTACTTC.